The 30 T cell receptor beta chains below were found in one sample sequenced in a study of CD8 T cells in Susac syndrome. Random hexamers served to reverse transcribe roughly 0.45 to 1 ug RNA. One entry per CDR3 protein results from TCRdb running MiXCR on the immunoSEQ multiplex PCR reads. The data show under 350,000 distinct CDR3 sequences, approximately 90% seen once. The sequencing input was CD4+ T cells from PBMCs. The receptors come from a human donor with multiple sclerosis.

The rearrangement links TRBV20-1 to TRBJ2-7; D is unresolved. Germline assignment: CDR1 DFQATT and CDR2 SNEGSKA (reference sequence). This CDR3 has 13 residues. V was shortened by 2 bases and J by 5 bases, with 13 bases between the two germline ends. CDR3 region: CSARNPGRDEQYF. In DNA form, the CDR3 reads TGCAGTGCTAGAAATCCGGGCCGGGACGAGCAGTACTTC.

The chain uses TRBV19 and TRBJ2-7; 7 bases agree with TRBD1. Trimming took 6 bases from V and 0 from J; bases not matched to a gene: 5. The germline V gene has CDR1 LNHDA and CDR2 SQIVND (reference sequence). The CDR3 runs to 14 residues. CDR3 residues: CASRSTGSSYEQYF. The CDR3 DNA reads TGTGCCAGTAGATCGACAGGGTCCTCCTACGAGCAGTACTTC.

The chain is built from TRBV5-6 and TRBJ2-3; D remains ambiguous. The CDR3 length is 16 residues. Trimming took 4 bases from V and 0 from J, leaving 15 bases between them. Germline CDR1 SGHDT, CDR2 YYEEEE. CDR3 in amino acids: CASSPTRRISTDTQYF. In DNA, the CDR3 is TGTGCCAGCAGCCCAACGCGCCGGATTAGCACAGATACGCAGTATTTT.

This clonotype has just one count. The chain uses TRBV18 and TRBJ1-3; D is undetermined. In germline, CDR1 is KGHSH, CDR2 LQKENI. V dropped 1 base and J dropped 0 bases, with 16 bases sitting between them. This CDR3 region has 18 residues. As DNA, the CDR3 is TGTGCCAGCTCACCACTGGGTCCGCACGGAAACTCTGGAAACACCATATATTTT. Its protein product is CASSPLGPHGNSGNTIYF. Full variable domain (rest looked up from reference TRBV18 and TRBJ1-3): NAGVMQNPRHLVRRRGQEARLRCSPMKGHSHVYWYRQLPEEGLKFMVYLQKENIIDESGMPKERFSAEFPKEGPSILRIQQVVRGDSAAYFCASSPLGPHGNSGNTIYFGEGSWLTVV.

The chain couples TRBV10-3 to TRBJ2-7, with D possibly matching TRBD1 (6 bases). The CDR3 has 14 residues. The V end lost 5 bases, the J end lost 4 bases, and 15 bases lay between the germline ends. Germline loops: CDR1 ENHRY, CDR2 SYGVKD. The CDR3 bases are TGTGCCATCAGTAGGGATGGGGGCGCGTACGAGCAGTACTTC. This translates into CAISRDGGAYEQYF.

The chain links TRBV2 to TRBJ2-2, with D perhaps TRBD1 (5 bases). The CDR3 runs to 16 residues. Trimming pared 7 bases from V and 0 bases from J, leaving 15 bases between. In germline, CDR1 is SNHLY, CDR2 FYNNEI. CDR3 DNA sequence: TGTGCCAGCAAAAGTAGGGGCCCCGCGAACACCGGGGAGCTGTTTTTT. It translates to CASKSRGPANTGELFF.

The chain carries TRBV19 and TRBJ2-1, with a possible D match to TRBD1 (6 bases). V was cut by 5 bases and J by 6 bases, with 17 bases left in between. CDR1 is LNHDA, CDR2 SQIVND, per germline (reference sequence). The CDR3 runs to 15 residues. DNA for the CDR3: TGTGCCAGTAGTCAGGGGTTAGAGTGGTCCAATGAGCAGTTCTTC. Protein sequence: CASSQGLEWSNEQFF.

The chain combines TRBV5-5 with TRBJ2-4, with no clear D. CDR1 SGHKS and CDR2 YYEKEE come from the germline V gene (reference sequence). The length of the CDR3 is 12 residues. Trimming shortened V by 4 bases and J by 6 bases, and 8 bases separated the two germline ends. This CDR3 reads CASSPDGNIQYF. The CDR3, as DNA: TGTGCCAGCAGCCCTGACGGAAACATTCAGTACTTC.

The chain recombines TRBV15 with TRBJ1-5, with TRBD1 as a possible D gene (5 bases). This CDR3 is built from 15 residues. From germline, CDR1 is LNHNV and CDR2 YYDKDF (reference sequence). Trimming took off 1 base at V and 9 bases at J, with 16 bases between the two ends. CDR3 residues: CATSRAGGTFRPQHF. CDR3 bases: TGTGCCACCAGCAGAGCGGGGGGAACTTTTCGGCCCCAGCATTTT.

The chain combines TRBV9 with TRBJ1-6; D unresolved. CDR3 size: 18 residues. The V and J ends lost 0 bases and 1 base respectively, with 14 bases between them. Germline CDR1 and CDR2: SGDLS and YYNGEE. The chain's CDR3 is CASSVEPSGRSYNSPLHF. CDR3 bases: TGTGCCAGCAGCGTAGAACCATCGGGGAGGTCCTATAATTCACCCCTCCACTTT. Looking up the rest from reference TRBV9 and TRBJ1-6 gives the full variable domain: DSGVTQTPKHLITATGQRVTLRCSPRSGDLSVYWYQQSLDQGLQFLIQYYNGEERAKGNILERFSAQQFPDLHSELNLSSLELGDSALYFCASSVEPSGRSYNSPLHFGNGTRLTVT.

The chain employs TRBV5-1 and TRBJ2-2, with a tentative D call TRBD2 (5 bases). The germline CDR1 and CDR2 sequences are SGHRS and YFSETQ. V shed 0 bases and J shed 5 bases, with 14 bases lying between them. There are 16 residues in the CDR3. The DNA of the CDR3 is TGCGCCAGCAGCTTGGCCCTGGGAGTGAGAACCGGGGAGCTGTTTTTT. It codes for CASSLALGVRTGELFF.

The CDR3 sequence: CSASRSTEAFF. The DNA of the CDR3 is TGCAGTGCTAGCCGTAGTACTGAAGCTTTCTTT. This chain joins TRBV20-1 and TRBJ1-1; D remains unclear. Per the germline V gene, CDR1 is DFQATT and CDR2 is SNEGSKA (reference sequence). The CDR3 runs to 11 residues. Between the trimmed V and J ends, which lost 3 bases and 5 bases, there was a span of 7 bases.

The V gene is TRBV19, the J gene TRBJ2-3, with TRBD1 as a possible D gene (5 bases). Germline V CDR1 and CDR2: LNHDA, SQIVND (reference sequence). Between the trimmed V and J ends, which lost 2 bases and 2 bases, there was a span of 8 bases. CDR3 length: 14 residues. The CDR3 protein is CASSIPGPTDTQYF. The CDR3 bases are TGTGCCAGTAGTATACCAGGGCCCACAGATACGCAGTATTTT.

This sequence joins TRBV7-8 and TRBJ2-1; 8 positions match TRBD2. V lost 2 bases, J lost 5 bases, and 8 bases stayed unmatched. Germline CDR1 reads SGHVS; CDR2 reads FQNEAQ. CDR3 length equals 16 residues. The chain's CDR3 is CASSLRASGLNNEQFF. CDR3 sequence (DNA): TGTGCCAGCAGCTTAAGAGCTAGCGGGTTGAACAATGAGCAGTTCTTC. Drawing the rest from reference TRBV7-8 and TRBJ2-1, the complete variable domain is GAGVSQSPRYKVAKRGQDVALRCDPISGHVSLFWYQQALGQGPEFLTYFQNEAQLDKSGLPSDRFFAERPEGSVSTLKIQRTQQEDSAVYLCASSLRASGLNNEQFFGPGTRLTVL.

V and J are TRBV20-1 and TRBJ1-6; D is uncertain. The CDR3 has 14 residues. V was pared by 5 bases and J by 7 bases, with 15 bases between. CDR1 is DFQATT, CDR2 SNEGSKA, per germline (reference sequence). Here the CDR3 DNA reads TGCAGTGCTCGAACCGCGATAACCAATTCACCCCTCCACTTT. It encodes CSARTAITNSPLHF.

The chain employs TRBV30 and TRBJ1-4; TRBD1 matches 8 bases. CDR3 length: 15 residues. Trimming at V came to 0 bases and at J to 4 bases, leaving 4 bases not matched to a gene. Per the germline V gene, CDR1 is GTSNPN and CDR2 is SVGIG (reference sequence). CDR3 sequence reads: CAWSVRGPLNEKLFF. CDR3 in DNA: TGTGCCTGGAGTGTCAGGGGGCCGCTTAATGAAAAACTGTTTTTT.

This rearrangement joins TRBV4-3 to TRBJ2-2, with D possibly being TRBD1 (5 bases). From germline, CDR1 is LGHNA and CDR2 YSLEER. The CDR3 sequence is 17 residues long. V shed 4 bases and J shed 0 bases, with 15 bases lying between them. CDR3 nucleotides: TGCGCCAGCAGCCGAATGGGGCTTACAGCGAACACCGGGGAGCTGTTTTTT. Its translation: CASSRMGLTANTGELFF.

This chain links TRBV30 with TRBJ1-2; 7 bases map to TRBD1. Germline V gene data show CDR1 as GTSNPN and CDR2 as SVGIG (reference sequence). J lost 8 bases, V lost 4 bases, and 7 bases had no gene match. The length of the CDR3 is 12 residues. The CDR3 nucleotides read TGTGCCTGGACAGGGGGGGCTAAGGGCTACACCTTC. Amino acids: CAWTGGAKGYTF.

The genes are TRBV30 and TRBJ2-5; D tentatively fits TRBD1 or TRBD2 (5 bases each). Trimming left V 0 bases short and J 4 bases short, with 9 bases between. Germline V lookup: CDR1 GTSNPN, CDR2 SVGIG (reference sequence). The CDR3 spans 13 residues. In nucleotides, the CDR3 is TGTGCCTGGAGTGTGGGGGTAGTAGAGACCCAGTACTTC. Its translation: CAWSVGVVETQYF.

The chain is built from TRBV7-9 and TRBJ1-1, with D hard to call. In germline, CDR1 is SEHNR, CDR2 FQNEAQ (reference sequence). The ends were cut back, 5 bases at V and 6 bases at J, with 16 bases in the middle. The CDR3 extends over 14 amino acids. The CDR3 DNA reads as TGTGCCAGCAGCCGGAAGGGAGGTGCGGCTGAAGCTTTCTTT. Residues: CASSRKGGAAEAFF.

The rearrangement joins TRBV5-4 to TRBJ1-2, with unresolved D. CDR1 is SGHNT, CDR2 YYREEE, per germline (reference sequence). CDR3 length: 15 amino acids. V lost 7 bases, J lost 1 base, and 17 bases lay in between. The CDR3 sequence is CASSWAGNRNYGYTF. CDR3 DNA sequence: TGTGCCAGCTCTTGGGCGGGAAACCGTAACTATGGCTACACCTTC.

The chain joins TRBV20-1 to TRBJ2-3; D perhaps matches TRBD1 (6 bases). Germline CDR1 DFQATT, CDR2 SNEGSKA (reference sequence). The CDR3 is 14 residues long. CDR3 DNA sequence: TGCAGGATCCTGGGTAGGGGGTACACAGATACGCAGTATTTT. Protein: CRILGRGYTDTQYF.

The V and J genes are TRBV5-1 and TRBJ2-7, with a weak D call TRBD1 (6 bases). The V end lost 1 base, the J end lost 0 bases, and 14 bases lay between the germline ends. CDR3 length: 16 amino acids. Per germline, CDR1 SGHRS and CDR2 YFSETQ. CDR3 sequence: CASSLTGQGNSYEQYF. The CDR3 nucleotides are TGCGCCAGCAGCTTGACCGGGCAGGGGAACTCCTACGAGCAGTACTTC.

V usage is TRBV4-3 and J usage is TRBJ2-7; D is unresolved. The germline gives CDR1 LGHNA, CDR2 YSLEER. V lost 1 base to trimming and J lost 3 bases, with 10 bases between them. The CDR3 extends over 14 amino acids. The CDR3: CASSQGTPHYEQYF. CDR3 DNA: TGCGCCAGCAGCCAAGGGACGCCCCACTACGAGCAGTACTTC.

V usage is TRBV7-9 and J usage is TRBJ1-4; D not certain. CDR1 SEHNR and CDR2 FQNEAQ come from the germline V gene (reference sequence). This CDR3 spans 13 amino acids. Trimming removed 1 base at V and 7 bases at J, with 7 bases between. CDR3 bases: TGTGCCAGCAGCTTAGGACCTCTTGAAAAACTGTTTTTT. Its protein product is CASSLGPLEKLFF.

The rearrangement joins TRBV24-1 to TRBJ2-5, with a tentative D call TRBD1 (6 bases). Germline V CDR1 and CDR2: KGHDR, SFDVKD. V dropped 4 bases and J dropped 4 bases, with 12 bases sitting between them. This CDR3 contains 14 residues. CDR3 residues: CATSDGQLGETQYF. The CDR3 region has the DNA TGTGCCACCAGTGACGGACAGCTAGGAGAGACCCAGTACTTC.

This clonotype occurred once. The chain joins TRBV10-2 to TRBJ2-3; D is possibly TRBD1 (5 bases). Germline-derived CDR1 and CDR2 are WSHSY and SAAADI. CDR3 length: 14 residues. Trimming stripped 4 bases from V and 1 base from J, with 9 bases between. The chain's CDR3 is CASSGLRGTDTQYF. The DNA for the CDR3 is TGCGCCAGCAGTGGGCTCAGGGGCACAGATACGCAGTATTTT.

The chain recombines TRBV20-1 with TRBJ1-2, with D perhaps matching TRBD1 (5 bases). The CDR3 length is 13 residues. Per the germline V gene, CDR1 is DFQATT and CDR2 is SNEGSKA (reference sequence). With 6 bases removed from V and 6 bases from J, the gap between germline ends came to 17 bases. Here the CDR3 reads CSAGGQGKDGYTF. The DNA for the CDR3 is TGCAGTGCCGGCGGGCAGGGAAAGGATGGCTACACCTTC.

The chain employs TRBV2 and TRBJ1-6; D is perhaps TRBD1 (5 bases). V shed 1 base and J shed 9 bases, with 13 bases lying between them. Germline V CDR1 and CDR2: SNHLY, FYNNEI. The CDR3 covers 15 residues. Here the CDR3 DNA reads TGTGCCAGCAGTGAAGGATCAGGGACCCCTTCACCCCTCCACTTT. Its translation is CASSEGSGTPSPLHF.

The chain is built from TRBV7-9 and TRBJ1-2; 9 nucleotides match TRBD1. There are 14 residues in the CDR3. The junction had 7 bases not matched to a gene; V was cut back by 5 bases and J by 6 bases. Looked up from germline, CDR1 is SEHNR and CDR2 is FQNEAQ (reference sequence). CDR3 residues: CASSPGQGWDGYTF. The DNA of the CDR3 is TGTGCCAGCAGCCCCGGACAGGGGTGGGATGGCTACACCTTC. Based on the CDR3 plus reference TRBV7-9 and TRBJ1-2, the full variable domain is DTGVSQNPRHKITKRGQNVTFRCDPISEHNRLYWYRQTLGQGPEFLTYFQNEAQLEKSRLLSDRFSAERPKGSFSTLEIQRTEQGDSAMYLCASSPGQGWDGYTFGSGTRLTVV.